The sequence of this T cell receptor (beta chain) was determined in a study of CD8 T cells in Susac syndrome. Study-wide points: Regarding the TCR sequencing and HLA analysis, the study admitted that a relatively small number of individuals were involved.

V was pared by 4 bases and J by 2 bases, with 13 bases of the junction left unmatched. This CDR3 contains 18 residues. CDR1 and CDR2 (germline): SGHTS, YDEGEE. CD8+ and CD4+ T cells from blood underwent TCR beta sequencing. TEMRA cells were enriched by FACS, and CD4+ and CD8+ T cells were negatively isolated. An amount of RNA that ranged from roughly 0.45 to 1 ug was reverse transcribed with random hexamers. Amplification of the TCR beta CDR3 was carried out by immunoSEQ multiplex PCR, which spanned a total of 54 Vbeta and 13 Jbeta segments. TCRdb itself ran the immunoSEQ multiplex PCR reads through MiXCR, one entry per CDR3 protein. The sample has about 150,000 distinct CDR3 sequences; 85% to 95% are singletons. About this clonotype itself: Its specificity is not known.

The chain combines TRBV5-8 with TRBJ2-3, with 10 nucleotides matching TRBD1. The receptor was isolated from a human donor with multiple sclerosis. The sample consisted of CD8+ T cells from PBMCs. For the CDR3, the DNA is TGTGCCAGCAGCCTACCTCCCGGGACAGGGGTTGCCACAGATACGCAGTATTTT. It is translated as CASSLPPGTGVATDTQYF.